Below, 26 T cell receptor beta chains from the same sample are listed, as sequenced in a study of STAT5B mutations in CD4+ large granular lymphocyte leukemia. Clones were sequenced by immunoSEQ multiplex PCR, and TCRdb holds only the in-frame ones, with some missing. The sample gives about 33,000 clones, about 70% of which show up once; roughly 0.29% is in the top ten. The sequenced sample consisted of CD4+ T cells from blood buffy coats. The receptors originated from a human donor in good health.

The count of this clone is one. The rearrangement links TRBV5-4 to TRBJ1-2, with D tentatively TRBD1 (5 bases). Trimming removed 2 bases from V and 8 bases from J, with 16 bases in between. In germline, CDR1 is SGHNT, CDR2 YYREEE (reference sequence). The CDR3 spans 14 residues. The CDR3 protein is CASSFPGLGAGYTF. For the CDR3, the DNA is TGTGCCAGCAGCTTTCCAGGGCTTGGGGCGGGCTACACCTTC.

The J gene is TRBJ1-6, the V gene TRBV19; D remains ambiguous. In germline, CDR1 is LNHDA, CDR2 SQIVND (reference sequence). V lost 4 bases and J lost 10, with 11 bases in between. This CDR3 comprises 13 residues. CDR3 coding DNA: TGTGCCAGTAGTAAGGACGGGGAATCACCCCTCCACTTT. The encoded protein is CASSKDGESPLHF.

J is TRBJ1-4 and V is TRBV6-1; weak D call: TRBD1 (5 bases). Germline CDR1 and CDR2: MNHNS and SASEGT. Trimming left V 4 bases short and J 6 bases short, with 12 bases between. The CDR3 is made up of 14 amino acids. For the CDR3, the DNA is TGTGCCAGCAGTGCCCGCAGGGCGGATGAAAAACTGTTTTTT. This codes for CASSARRADEKLFF.

There are a few counts of this clone. The J gene is TRBJ2-2, the V gene TRBV9; D ambiguous. Trimming pared 0 bases from V and 6 bases from J, leaving 9 bases between. This CDR3 spans 14 amino acids. CDR1 and CDR2 (germline): SGDLS, YYNGEE. The DNA of the CDR3 is TGTGCCAGCAGCGTAGATCTGGTAGCCGGGGAGCTGTTTTTT. Translated: CASSVDLVAGELFF. Variable domain in full (rest from reference TRBV9 and TRBJ2-2): DSGVTQTPKHLITATGQRVTLRCSPRSGDLSVYWYQQSLDQGLQFLIQYYNGEERAKGNILERFSAQQFPDLHSELNLSSLELGDSALYFCASSVDLVAGELFFGEGSRLTVL.

V and J are TRBV19 and TRBJ1-6; possible D gene TRBD1, 6 bases. CDR1 and CDR2 from the germline V gene are LNHDA and SQIVND (reference sequence). The CDR3 is 14 amino acids. V gave up 9 bases and J gave up 10 bases, with 19 bases separating them. The CDR3, as DNA: TGTGCCAGACGCAAGGGGGGGGCGCGGTCACCCCTCCACTTT. This gives the protein CARRKGGARSPLHF.

The chain couples TRBV4-2 to TRBJ2-1; the match to TRBD2 covers 11 bases. The CDR3 runs 16 residues. The V and J ends lost 8 bases and 9 bases, in that order; junction bases with no gene match: 15. The germline V gene encodes CDR1 LGHNA and CDR2 YNFKEQ. The CDR3 region is CASEPGLAGGSGEQFF. DNA for the CDR3: TGTGCCAGCGAACCGGGGCTAGCGGGAGGTTCCGGTGAGCAGTTCTTC.

The gene calls are TRBV11-2 and TRBJ2-1; D is tentatively TRBD1 or TRBD2 (5 bases each). CDR1 and CDR2 (germline): SGHAT, FQNNGV. This CDR3 contains 17 residues. Trimming left V 6 bases short and J 4 bases short, with 22 bases between. In nucleotides, the CDR3 is TGTGCCAGCAGTTTGACATTACGGGGCGTTTCTTACAATGAGCAGTTCTTC. The encoded protein is CASSLTLRGVSYNEQFF.

The gene calls are TRBV7-9 and TRBJ2-3, with a tentative D call TRBD2 (6 bases). CDR3 length equals 14 residues. Germline V gene data show CDR1 as SEHNR and CDR2 as FQNEAQ (reference sequence). Trimming removed 10 bases at V and 0 bases at J, with 14 bases between. CDR3 DNA: TGTGCCAACCGGGAGTCCTCTAGCACAGATACGCAGTATTTT. As protein: CANRESSSTDTQYF.

The genes are TRBV29-1 and TRBJ2-1; D remains ambiguous. This CDR3 has 14 amino acids. Germline CDR1 is SQVTM and CDR2 is ANQGSEA. Deletions cut 3 bases from V and 3 bases from J, with 12 bases between. The CDR3 reads CSVDSLGIYNEQFF. CDR3 in DNA: TGCAGCGTTGATTCTTTGGGTATCTACAATGAGCAGTTCTTC.

This chain connects TRBV2 to TRBJ1-2, with D perhaps matching TRBD1 (6 bases). This CDR3 has 13 residues. CDR1 is SNHLY and CDR2 is FYNNEI in the germline V gene. Trimming removed 5 bases from V and 9 bases from J, with 16 bases in between. Written as DNA, the CDR3 is TGTGCCAGCAGTCTAGGCAGGGGTTTGAGCTACACCTTC. The encoded protein is CASSLGRGLSYTF.

This clone is a singleton in its sample. The chain employs TRBV28 and TRBJ1-4; 7 nucleotides agree with TRBD1. Germline V gene data show CDR1 as MDHEN and CDR2 as SYDVKM. The CDR3 is 13 residues long. V lost 10 bases, J lost 8 bases, and 10 bases stayed unmatched. Written as DNA, the CDR3 is TGTGCCACGGAGGAGACACAGGGGGAAAAACTGTTTTTT. Translation gives CATEETQGEKLFF.

In its sample, this clone was seen a few times. The chain has TRBV6-1 and TRBJ2-7, with TRBD1 matching over 10 bases. The ends lost 7 bases at V and 3 bases at J; junction bases unmatched: 6. CDR3 length equals 14 residues. The germline CDR1 and CDR2 sequences are MNHNS and SASEGT. The CDR3 DNA is TGTGCCAGCATCCTGGACAGGGGGTACTACGAGCAGTACTTC. The encoded protein is CASILDRGYYEQYF.

The chain couples TRBV6-5 to TRBJ1-2, with 8 positions matching TRBD1. V shed 5 bases, J shed 4 bases, and the junction held 6 bases outside the gene matches. The CDR3 contains 14 residues. Germline V gene data show CDR1 as MNHEY and CDR2 as SVGAGI. The CDR3 region has the DNA TGTGCCAGCAGTCCGCCGGGACAGGCCTATGGCTACACCTTC. Protein product: CASSPPGQAYGYTF.

This clone appeared once. Distinct nucleotide sequences in the sample also encode this CDR3. The rearrangement joins TRBV5-6 to TRBJ2-3, with D unresolved. V was shortened by 2 bases and J by 8 bases, with 9 bases between the two germline ends. The CDR3 sequence is 12 residues long. Germline V gene sequence: CDR1 SGHDT, CDR2 YYEEEE. The CDR3 sequence: CASSLEALTQYF. DNA for the CDR3: TGTGCCAGCAGCTTAGAGGCGCTTACGCAGTATTTT. Combining the CDR3 with reference TRBV5-6 and TRBJ2-3 gives the whole variable domain DAGVTQSPTHLIKTRGQQVTLRCSPKSGHDTVSWYQQALGQGPQFIFQYYEEEERQRGNFPDRFSGHQFPNYSSELNVNALLLGDSALYLCASSLEALTQYFGPGTRLTVL.

Here the CDR3 reads CAWIRRSGFSYEQYF. In DNA form, the CDR3 reads TGTGCCTGGATTCGACGTAGCGGATTTTCCTACGAGCAGTACTTC. The rearrangement joins TRBV30 to TRBJ2-7; a weak D match, TRBD2 (6 bases). The CDR3 loop spans 15 amino acids. Trimming took off 4 bases at V and 1 base at J, with 17 bases between the two ends. Germline V lookup: CDR1 GTSNPN, CDR2 SVGIG (reference sequence).

The V gene is TRBV5-1, the J gene TRBJ2-4; maybe TRBD1 (5 bases). Trimming cost V 0 bases and J 6 bases, with 10 bases left between them. Germline CDR1 is SGHRS and CDR2 is YFSETQ. There are 14 residues in the CDR3. The CDR3 here is CASSLEGRVNIQYF. In DNA, the CDR3 is TGCGCCAGCAGCTTGGAGGGCAGGGTAAACATTCAGTACTTC.

This clone was detected only a few times. The V call is TRBV2, the J call TRBJ2-3; D is ambiguous. The V gene lost 3 bases and the J gene lost 3 bases, with 13 bases spanning the gap. The CDR3 is 15 amino acids. Germline assignment: CDR1 SNHLY and CDR2 FYNNEI. The CDR3 coding sequence is TGTGCCAGCAGTGATGCTAGACCCACAACAGATACGCAGTATTTT. This encodes CASSDARPTTDTQYF.

The chain uses TRBV19 and TRBJ1-4; no firm D call. CDR1 and CDR2 (germline): LNHDA, SQIVND (reference sequence). The germline V and J ends were trimmed by 10 bases and 0 bases, with 9 bases remaining between them. The CDR3 totals 13 residues. The CDR3 DNA reads as TGTGCCACCCAAGACGCAACTAATGAAAAACTGTTTTTT. Translation: CATQDATNEKLFF.

The rearrangement joins TRBV5-4 to TRBJ1-4, with D possibly matching TRBD1 (5 bases). In germline, CDR1 is SGHNT, CDR2 YYREEE (reference sequence). Trimming took 2 bases from V and 7 from J, leaving 9 bases between them. This CDR3 has 13 amino acids. CDR3 in amino acids: CASSLGTGEKLFF. As DNA, the CDR3 is TGTGCCAGCAGCTTAGGGACCGGTGAAAAACTGTTTTTT.

This clone was counted a few times. This chain connects TRBV7-9 to TRBJ1-6; D might be TRBD1 (6 bases). V was shortened by 6 bases and J by 0 bases, with 12 bases between the two germline ends. Germline CDR1 reads SEHNR; CDR2 reads FQNEAQ (reference sequence). The CDR3 runs to 16 residues. CDR3 sequence: CASSRQGSSYNSPLHF. Here the CDR3 DNA reads TGTGCCAGCAGTCGCCAGGGGAGCTCCTATAATTCACCCCTCCACTTT.

The chain couples TRBV19 to TRBJ1-1, with a possible D match to TRBD1 (6 bases). The germline gives CDR1 LNHDA, CDR2 SQIVND (reference sequence). The CDR3 spans 13 residues. V dropped 4 bases and J dropped 3 bases, with 9 bases sitting between them. The CDR3 DNA reads as TGTGCCAGTAGTAGAGGACAGTACACTGAAGCTTTCTTT. Its protein is CASSRGQYTEAFF. Looking up the rest from reference TRBV19 and TRBJ1-1 gives the full variable domain: DGGITQSPKYLFRKEGQNVTLSCEQNLNHDAMYWYRQDPGQGLRLIYYSQIVNDFQKGDIAEGYSVSREKKESFPLTVTSAQKNPTAFYLCASSRGQYTEAFFGQGTRLTVV.

V usage is TRBV6-1 and J usage is TRBJ2-3, with TRBD2 matching 9 bases. Germline V lookup: CDR1 MNHNS, CDR2 SASEGT. V lost 0 bases to trimming and J lost 5 bases; unmatched junction nucleotides: 6. The CDR3 length is 16 residues. CDR3 nucleotide sequence: TGTGCCAGCAGTGAAGCGGGCGGGGGGGCCCAAGATACGCAGTATTTT. This sequence encodes CASSEAGGGAQDTQYF.

The rearrangement uses TRBV6-5 and TRBJ1-4, with 9 bases matching TRBD1. Germline CDR1 reads MNHEY; CDR2 reads SVGAGI. J lost 8 bases, V lost 0 bases, and 7 bases had no gene match. The CDR3 sequence is 16 residues long. CDR3 amino acids: CASSYSTGGAWEKLFF. CDR3 in DNA: TGTGCCAGCAGTTACTCAACAGGGGGCGCTTGGGAAAAACTGTTTTTT.

The chain has TRBV28 and TRBJ1-6, with D possibly TRBD1 on 5 matching bases. From germline, CDR1 is MDHEN and CDR2 SYDVKM. V was shortened by 4 bases and J by 11 bases, with 9 bases between the two germline ends. The length of the CDR3 is 12 residues. The CDR3 is CASSSLGPPLHF. The DNA for the CDR3 is TGTGCCAGCAGTTCCCTGGGACCACCCCTCCACTTT.

The rearrangement links TRBV6-5 to TRBJ1-1; maybe TRBD1 (6 bases). CDR1 and CDR2 (germline): MNHEY, SVGAGI. The CDR3 runs 13 residues. Trimming cost V 6 bases and J 3 bases, with 11 bases left between them. Here the CDR3 DNA reads TGTGCCAGCAGAAGGACAGTCGACACTGAAGCTTTCTTT. Protein: CASRRTVDTEAFF.

The chain joins TRBV11-3 to TRBJ2-5, with D maybe TRBD1 (6 bases). CDR3 length: 17 residues. Trimming took 1 base from V and 4 from J, leaving 19 bases between them. In germline, CDR1 is SGHNT, CDR2 YENEEA. Written as DNA, the CDR3 is TGTGCCAGCAGCTTAGGGGTGGGCAGGGGCGGAGGAGAGACCCAGTACTTC. Residues: CASSLGVGRGGGETQYF.